The sequence of this T cell receptor (beta chain) was determined in a study of monozygotic twins with inflammatory bowel disease. Germline CDR1 reads MNHNY; CDR2 reads SVGAGI (reference sequence). The CDR3 consists of 13 residues. TCRdb reworked the 5' RACE reads into one entry per CDR3 protein, no DNA. Its table lists more than 350,000 distinct CDR3 sequences. The material sequenced was blood. The clonotype was recovered from a human donor with ulcerative colitis or Crohn's disease, or a healthy co-twin of an affected twin (not recorded which). The gene calls are TRBV6-6 and TRBJ1-2; TCRdb selects TRBD1, and the lack of DNA leaves this call unchecked. The CDR3 region is CASSYGDGGGYTF.